Presented here are 17 T cell receptor beta chains from one specimen sequenced in a study of T cell responses to AZD1222 COVID-19 vaccine. Sequenced by immunoSEQ multiplex PCR; TCRdb stores in-frame clones only, minus some. The sample has more than 100,000 clones; approximately 85% are singletons. This sample comprised peripheral blood, obtained on day 0 of AZD1222 vaccination. These receptor sequences come from an adult in good health.

The chain couples TRBV6-6 to TRBJ2-7, with D possibly called TRBD1 or TRBD2 (5 bases each). The V end was cut by 5 bases, the J end by 7 bases, with 21 bases between. This CDR3 has 15 residues. In germline, CDR1 is MNHNY, CDR2 SVGAGI (reference sequence). The chain's CDR3 is CASSRIGTSEMEQYF. DNA of the CDR3: TGTGCCAGCAGTCGAATCGGGACGTCGGAGATGGAGCAGTACTTC.

The V and J genes are TRBV7-8 and TRBJ2-5; a possible D gene is TRBD2 (6 bases). V shed 5 bases and J shed 5 bases, with 12 bases lying between them. The germline V gene encodes CDR1 SGHVS and CDR2 FQNEAQ. There are 13 residues in the CDR3. For the CDR3, the DNA is TGTGCCAGCAGCCCCGGGGGAGCGGAGACCCAGTACTTC. Translated, it gives CASSPGGAETQYF.

The chain combines TRBV7-6 with TRBJ2-5; D is uncertain. Germline V gives CDR1 SGHVS, CDR2 FNYEAQ. The CDR3 contains 12 residues. Trimming removed 3 bases at V and 0 bases at J, with 2 bases between. This chain's CDR3 is CASSLYQETQYF. DNA for the CDR3: TGTGCCAGCAGCTTGTACCAAGAGACCCAGTACTTC. Complete variable domain (other parts from reference TRBV7-6 and TRBJ2-5): GAGVSQSPRYKVTKRGQDVALRCDPISGHVSLYWYRQALGQGPEFLTYFNYEAQQDKSGLPNDRFSAERPEGSISTLTIQRTEQRDSAMYRCASSLYQETQYFGPGTRLLVL.

This rearrangement joins TRBV2 to TRBJ1-5; 8 bases agree with TRBD1. CDR1 is SNHLY, CDR2 FYNNEI, per germline. V shed 7 bases, J shed 6 bases, and the junction held 11 bases outside the gene matches. This CDR3 has 15 residues. DNA of the CDR3: TGTGCCAGCACCAAGGGCAGGGGGCAAGTTCAGCCCCAGCATTTT. This encodes CASTKGRGQVQPQHF.

This clone was seen repeatedly, ten times or more. The chain is built from TRBV11-1 and TRBJ1-2; 7 nucleotides align to TRBD1. Germline loops: CDR1 SGHAT, CDR2 FQDESV (reference sequence). The V gene end was trimmed by 5 bases and the J gene end by 1 base; junction bases not matched to a gene: 10. The length of the CDR3 is 16 residues. The CDR3 loop reads CASSAMTGNLNYGYTF. DNA of the CDR3: TGTGCCAGCAGCGCGATGACAGGGAATCTTAACTATGGCTACACCTTC.

This chain joins TRBV6-5 and TRBJ1-2; 7 bases line up with TRBD1. The length of the CDR3 is 13 residues. Per the germline V gene, CDR1 is MNHEY and CDR2 is SVGAGI. Germline trimming cut 5 bases from V and 6 bases from J; bases unmatched to any gene: 6. The CDR3 DNA is TGTGCCAGCAGTAGACAGGGTGGCGATGGCTACACCTTC. This sequence encodes CASSRQGGDGYTF.

The V call is TRBV7-2, the J call TRBJ2-3, with TRBD2 matching 13 bases. Germline trimming cut 6 bases from V and 2 bases from J; bases unmatched to any gene: 8. The germline V gene encodes CDR1 SGHTA and CDR2 FQGNSA. There are 17 residues in the CDR3. The CDR3, as DNA: TGTGCCAGCAGAAGGGCAGGGACTAGCGGGAACACAGATACGCAGTATTTT. Protein sequence: CASRRAGTSGNTDTQYF.

The CDR3 sequence is CASSYSRRDRGFQETQYF. The CDR3 nucleotides read TGTGCCAGCAGTTACTCGCGGCGGGACAGGGGGTTCCAAGAGACCCAGTACTTC. The V and J genes are TRBV6-2 or TRBV6-3 and TRBJ2-5, with TRBD1 matching over 11 bases. Germline values: CDR1 MNHEY, CDR2 SVGEGT. CDR3 length: 18 residues. The V and J ends lost 0 bases and 1 base, in that order; junction bases with no gene match: 7.

The chain carries TRBV11-3 and TRBJ2-3; TRBD2 matches at 8 bases. The CDR3 runs to 15 residues. The trim removed 8 bases at V and 4 bases at J, leaving 11 bases unmatched. Germline CDR1 SGHNT, CDR2 YENEEA. The CDR3 protein is CASRGWREVSDTQYF. CDR3 in DNA: TGTGCCAGCCGGGGGTGGCGGGAGGTCTCAGATACGCAGTATTTT. Complete variable domain (other parts from reference TRBV11-3 and TRBJ2-3): EAGVVQSPRYKIIEKKQPVAFWCNPISGHNTLYWYLQNLGQGPELLIRYENEEAVDDSQLPKDRFSAERLKGVDSTLKIQPAELGDSAVYLCASRGWREVSDTQYFGPGTRLTVL.

This chain joins TRBV19 and TRBJ2-7, with D uncertain. Trimming pared 4 bases from V and 6 bases from J, leaving 10 bases between. The germline CDR1 and CDR2 sequences are LNHDA and SQIVND (reference sequence). The length of the CDR3 is 12 residues. The CDR3 sequence: CASSTPAAEQYF. DNA of the CDR3: TGTGCCAGTAGTACCCCAGCAGCCGAGCAGTACTTC.

CDR3 nucleotide sequence: TGTGCCAGCAGCTTAGGTCGCACTGAAGCTTTCTTT. Its translation is CASSLGRTEAFF. The J gene is TRBJ1-1, the V gene TRBV11-2, with no clear D. Germline loops: CDR1 SGHAT, CDR2 FQNNGV. The V gene lost 1 base and the J gene lost 4 bases, with 4 bases spanning the gap. There are 12 residues in the CDR3.

This clone was seen just once. The chain uses TRBV19 and TRBJ2-7; TRBD1 agrees at 8 bases. Germline V CDR1 and CDR2: LNHDA, SQIVND (reference sequence). CDR3 length: 16 amino acids. With V trimmed by 3 bases and J by 7 bases, 14 bases remained unmatched. The CDR3 loop is CASSMRTGRINPEQYF. The CDR3 region has the DNA TGTGCCAGTAGTATGAGGACAGGGCGAATAAACCCGGAGCAGTACTTC.

The CDR3 DNA reads TGCAGTGCCACTTTGGCGTCCGAGCAGTACTTC. Its translation is CSATLASEQYF. The chain has TRBV20-1 and TRBJ2-7; D is unresolved. This CDR3 is built from 11 residues. With 6 bases removed from V and 6 bases from J, the gap between germline ends came to 12 bases. The germline V gene encodes CDR1 DFQATT and CDR2 SNEGSKA (reference sequence).

The chain uses TRBV6-5 and TRBJ1-2, with a possible D match to TRBD1 (5 bases). CDR1 is MNHEY and CDR2 is SVGAGI in the germline V gene. V shed 10 bases and J shed 4 bases, with 22 bases lying between them. There are 15 residues in the CDR3. CDR3 in amino acids: CAILNGAASAYGYTF. The CDR3 DNA reads TGTGCCATTCTTAACGGGGCAGCCTCCGCCTATGGCTACACCTTC.

The sample holds one count of this clone. The CDR3 coding sequence is TGTGCCAGCAGTAACAGGGGGACCTTCAACACTGAAGCTTTCTTT. It translates to CASSNRGTFNTEAFF. The V call is TRBV2, the J call TRBJ1-1; TRBD1 aligns across 8 bases. CDR1 is SNHLY and CDR2 is FYNNEI in the germline V gene. This CDR3 has 15 residues. Trimming removed 5 bases from V and 2 bases from J; junction bases left unmatched: 7.

The V gene is TRBV5-5, the J gene TRBJ1-5, with D unresolved. The V and J ends lost 0 bases and 7 bases respectively, with 11 bases between them. Per the germline V gene, CDR1 is SGHKS and CDR2 is YYEKEE (reference sequence). The CDR3 spans 14 residues. The CDR3 reads CASSLDLGRQPQHF. The CDR3 DNA reads TGTGCCAGCAGCTTGGATCTGGGCCGACAGCCCCAGCATTTT.

This clone was detected only once. The rearrangement uses TRBV3-1 (or the pseudogene TRBV3-2) and TRBJ1-2, with D perhaps matching TRBD1 (6 bases). The CDR3 contains 16 residues. Germline-derived CDR1 and CDR2 are LGHDT and YNNKEL (reference sequence). Trimming cost V 4 bases and J 5 bases, with 20 bases left between them. In DNA, the CDR3 is TGTGCCAGCAGCCGGGCGTCAGGGAGAGGGGGGTATGGCTACACCTTC. As protein: CASSRASGRGGYGYTF.